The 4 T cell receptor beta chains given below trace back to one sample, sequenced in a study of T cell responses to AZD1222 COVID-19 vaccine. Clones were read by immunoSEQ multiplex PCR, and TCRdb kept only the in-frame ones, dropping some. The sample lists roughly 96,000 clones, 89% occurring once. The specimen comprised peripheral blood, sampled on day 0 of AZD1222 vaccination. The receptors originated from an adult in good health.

The CDR3 is CASSVRCRRVNTEAFF. The CDR3 DNA sequence: TGTGCCAGCAGTGTCCGTTGTCGGAGAGTCAACACTGAAGCTTTCTTT. This chain joins TRBV25-1 and TRBJ1-1; unclear D gene. Germline V gives CDR1 MGHDK, CDR2 SYGVNS. The CDR3 runs to 16 residues. V dropped 4 bases and J dropped 2 bases, with 17 bases sitting between them.

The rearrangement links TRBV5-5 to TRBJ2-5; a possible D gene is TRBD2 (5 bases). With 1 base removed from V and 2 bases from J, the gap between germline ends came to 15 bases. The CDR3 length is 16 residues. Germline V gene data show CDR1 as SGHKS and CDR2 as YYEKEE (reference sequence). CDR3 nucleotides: TGTGCCAGCAGCTTGTTTATAGGGAGATTGCAAGAGACCCAGTACTTC. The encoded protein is CASSLFIGRLQETQYF.

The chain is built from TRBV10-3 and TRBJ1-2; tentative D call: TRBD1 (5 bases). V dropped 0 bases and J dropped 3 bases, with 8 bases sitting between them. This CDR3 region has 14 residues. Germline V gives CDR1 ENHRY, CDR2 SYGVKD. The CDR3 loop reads CAISESGAHYGYTF. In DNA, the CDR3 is TGTGCCATCAGTGAGTCTGGGGCCCACTATGGCTACACCTTC.

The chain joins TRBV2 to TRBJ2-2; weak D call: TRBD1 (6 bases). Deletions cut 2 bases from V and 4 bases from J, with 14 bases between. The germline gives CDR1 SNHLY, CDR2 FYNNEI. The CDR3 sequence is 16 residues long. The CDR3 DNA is TGTGCCAGCAGTGAATTGGGGGCTGATGGCACCGGGGAGCTGTTTTTT. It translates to CASSELGADGTGELFF.